This T cell receptor (beta chain) was profiled in a study of blood T cell repertoires in COVID-19. In the original analysis: Scientists estimated how many nucleated cells there were by amplifying reference gene primers. The assay was immunoSEQ multiplex PCR, and TCRdb's table has in-frame clones only and misses some. The V and J calls and the clone size are those of that table, but D and trimming were determined from the DNA. This table has a few hundred thousand clones, more than 85% appearing once. Enrollees, about 18 to 100 years old, lived in fewer than 25 US areas. What the recovered Cohort 3 donors had was two negative PCRs, clearance, or symptom resolution. The CDR3 runs 15 residues. Per germline, CDR1 SGHVS and CDR2 FNYEAQ. V was shortened by 2 bases and J by 1 base, with 10 bases between the two germline ends.

Sequencing was carried out using PBMCs or T cells enriched from blood (not recorded which). This receptor was taken from a woman in her forties or fifties who had recovered from COVID-19. The chain recombines TRBV7-6 with TRBJ2-3; D ambiguous. The CDR3 is CASSLFGQGTDTQYF. The CDR3 nucleotides read TGTGCCAGCAGCTTATTCGGTCAAGGCACAGATACGCAGTATTTT.